The next 14 T cell receptor beta chains were all read from a single sample in a study of T cell responses to AZD1222 COVID-19 vaccine. Sequencing was performed with immunoSEQ multiplex PCR; in TCRdb, only in-frame clones are kept and a portion is missing. This table has 70,000 or so clones, 83% appearing once. The sample consisted of peripheral blood, taken 28 days after the second AZD1222 dose. Receptor source: an adult who received the AZD1222 COVID-19 vaccine.

The CDR3 loop is CASSPGGGWETQYF. The CDR3 DNA is TGTGCCAGCAGTCCCGGGGGCGGGTGGGAGACCCAGTACTTC. V gene TRBV25-1 combines with J gene TRBJ2-5; D may correspond to TRBD1 or TRBD2 (6 bases each). Deletions cut 5 bases from V and 5 bases from J, with 15 bases between. The CDR3 has 14 residues. The germline V gene encodes CDR1 MGHDK and CDR2 SYGVNS.

The chain recombines TRBV19 with TRBJ2-3, with 12 bases matching TRBD2. Germline V gene lookup returns CDR1 LNHDA and CDR2 SQIVND (reference sequence). The trim removed 7 bases at V and 3 bases at J, leaving 8 bases unmatched. The CDR3 contains 16 residues. The CDR3 reads CASTPRGTSGTDTQYF. CDR3 in DNA: TGTGCCAGTACCCCCCGCGGGACTAGCGGGACAGATACGCAGTATTTT.

The chain couples TRBV7-9 to TRBJ2-3, with TRBD2 matching 8 bases. The V segment lost 1 base and the J segment 0 bases; nucleotides outside the gene matches: 3. CDR1 SEHNR and CDR2 FQNEAQ come from the germline V gene (reference sequence). CDR3 length equals 16 residues. CDR3 in DNA: TGTGCCAGCAGCTTAGAAGGCGGGAGGAGCACAGATACGCAGTATTTT. Translated, it gives CASSLEGGRSTDTQYF.

This clone has a handful of counts. This chain links TRBV11-2 with TRBJ2-3, with D perhaps TRBD1 (5 bases). The CDR3 is 15 amino acids. V gave up 2 bases and J gave up 0 bases, with 9 bases separating them. Per the germline V gene, CDR1 is SGHAT and CDR2 is FQNNGV. The CDR3 bases are TGTGCCAGCAGCTTAAGCTGGACAAGCACAGATACGCAGTATTTT. As protein: CASSLSWTSTDTQYF.

DNA of the CDR3: TGCGCCAGCAGCCCGACAGGGGTGAACACTGAAGCTTTCTTT. This codes for CASSPTGVNTEAFF. The chain has TRBV4-1 and TRBJ1-1; TRBD1 aligns across 8 bases. Trimming at V came to 4 bases and at J to 0 bases, leaving 1 base not matched to a gene. The CDR3 consists of 14 residues. Germline assignment: CDR1 MGHRA and CDR2 YSYEKL.

This clone was seen repeatedly, ten times or more. The chain joins TRBV5-1 to TRBJ1-6; D is undetermined. Trimming left V 7 bases short and J 2 bases short, with 10 bases between. The germline gives CDR1 SGHRS, CDR2 YFSETQ. This CDR3 has 14 residues. For the CDR3, the DNA is TGCGCCAGCCTCCCAGCCCCCTATAATTCACCCCTCCACTTT. As protein: CASLPAPYNSPLHF.

The chain joins TRBV7-9 to TRBJ2-7, with 15 bases aligning to TRBD2. V gave up 4 bases and J gave up 7 bases; unmatched junction bases: 11. Germline values: CDR1 SEHNR, CDR2 FQNEAQ (reference sequence). CDR3 length: 17 amino acids. Here the CDR3 reads CASSSLYGLAGGREQYF. The CDR3, as DNA: TGTGCCAGCAGCTCCCTCTACGGACTAGCGGGGGGGCGGGAGCAGTACTTC.

This chain links TRBV12-5 with TRBJ2-2, with 9 bases matching TRBD1. The CDR3 runs to 16 residues. Losses at the gene ends were 7 bases for V and 6 bases for J; bases not matched to a gene: 12. Germline loops: CDR1 LGHNT, CDR2 FRNRAP. The CDR3 DNA is TGTGCTAGTGTCCCCTGGGACAGGGAGGATTCCGGGGAGCTGTTTTTT. Translating it yields CASVPWDREDSGELFF.

This chain connects TRBV21-1 to TRBJ1-3. TRBV21-1 is marked as a pseudogene. This CDR3 comprises 18 residues. The CDR3 region has the DNA TGTGCCAGCAGCAAAAGGTCGGTCGAACCCTACTCTGGAAACACCATATATTTT. It yields the protein CASSKRSVEPYSGNTIYF.

The genes are TRBV18 and TRBJ2-3, with D perhaps matching TRBD1 (6 bases). The CDR3 totals 16 residues. Germline-derived CDR1 and CDR2 are KGHSH and LQKENI. The V end was cut by 6 bases, the J end by 2 bases, with 18 bases between. The DNA of the CDR3 is TGTGCCAGCTCCCCCACCGGTGGGACAAACACAGATACGCAGTATTTT. This encodes CASSPTGGTNTDTQYF.

V usage is TRBV27 and J usage is TRBJ2-5, with 10 bases that match TRBD2. The CDR3 totals 17 residues. Trimming cost V 2 bases and J 2 bases; bases outside gene matches: 8. The germline gives CDR1 MNHEY, CDR2 SMNVEV (reference sequence). CDR3 sequence: CASSLRVAGGLQETQYF. The CDR3 DNA sequence: TGTGCCAGCAGTTTAAGGGTAGCGGGGGGTTTGCAAGAGACCCAGTACTTC.

The chain is built from TRBV7-9 and TRBJ1-2; 8 bases map to TRBD1. The V and J ends lost 5 bases and 0 bases, in that order; junction bases with no gene match: 17. CDR3 length equals 19 residues. Germline V gene lookup returns CDR1 SEHNR and CDR2 FQNEAQ (reference sequence). The CDR3 loop reads CASSDRSGGQRGANYGYTF. For the CDR3, the DNA is TGTGCCAGCAGCGATCGATCAGGGGGCCAAAGGGGGGCTAACTATGGCTACACCTTC.

V and J are TRBV7-9 and TRBJ2-1, with 11 bases fitting TRBD2. CDR1 SEHNR and CDR2 FQNEAQ come from the germline V gene (reference sequence). J lost 6 bases, V lost 5 bases, and 12 bases had no gene match. CDR3 length: 17 residues. CDR3 coding DNA: TGTGCCAGCAGCCCCCCGGGACTAGCGGCCCTACTCAATGAGCAGTTCTTC. Encoded protein: CASSPPGLAALLNEQFF.

The chain links TRBV2 to TRBJ1-4, with D possibly matching TRBD1 (6 bases). V lost 6 bases, J lost 15 bases, and 23 bases lay in between. The CDR3 is made up of 14 amino acids. In germline, CDR1 is SNHLY, CDR2 FYNNEI. The CDR3 here is CASSNTGIPVRVFF. CDR3 sequence (DNA): TGTGCCAGCAGCAACACAGGGATCCCAGTGAGGGTGTTTTTT.